The 3 T cell receptor beta chains listed next were all sequenced from one sample in a study of cytomegalovirus exposure and HLA in healthy donors. PCR employed 60 Vbeta and 13 Jbeta primers. Profiling relied on immunoSEQ multiplex PCR, and the TCRdb table lists in-frame clones only, not all of them. The top ten clones hold under 2% of a sample with hundreds of thousands of clones, more than 65% of them seen once. Sequencing used PBMCs. The receptors derive from a woman between 25 and 40 years old in good health and CMV-seronegative.

This sequence joins TRBV7-9 and TRBJ1-4; 10 nucleotides match TRBD1. CDR3 length: 15 residues. Trimming took 5 bases from V and 3 from J; bases not matched to a gene: 3. The germline gives CDR1 SEHNR, CDR2 FQNEAQ (reference sequence). CDR3 in amino acids: CASSPGQGANEKLFF. For the CDR3, the DNA is TGTGCCAGCAGCCCCGGACAGGGGGCTAATGAAAAACTGTTTTTT.

The CDR3 DNA is TGTGCCAGCTCACCCGGGACACCTGCCTACGAGCAGTACTTC. Its protein product is CASSPGTPAYEQYF. The rearrangement joins TRBV18 to TRBJ2-7; a weak D match, TRBD1 (6 bases). The CDR3 spans 14 residues. Between the trimmed V and J ends, which lost 3 bases and 2 bases, there was a span of 11 bases. Germline V gene lookup returns CDR1 KGHSH and CDR2 LQKENI. Variable domain in full (rest from reference TRBV18 and TRBJ2-7): NAGVMQNPRHLVRRRGQEARLRCSPMKGHSHVYWYRQLPEEGLKFMVYLQKENIIDESGMPKERFSAEFPKEGPSILRIQQVVRGDSAAYFCASSPGTPAYEQYFGPGTRLTVT.

This clone was seen only a few times. The genes are TRBV5-8 and TRBJ1-3, with D perhaps matching TRBD1 (5 bases). The CDR3 runs to 15 residues. In germline, CDR1 is SGHTS, CDR2 YDEGEE. The CDR3 nucleotides read TGTGTTCCGAGCCTGGACATACTCTCTGGAAACACCATATATTTT. Amino acid sequence: CVPSLDILSGNTIYF. Variable domain in full (rest from reference TRBV5-8 and TRBJ1-3): EAGVTQSPTHLIKTRGQQATLRCSPISGHTSVYWYQQALGLGLQFLLWYDEGEERNRGNFPPRFSGRQFPNYSSELNVNALELEDSALYLCVPSLDILSGNTIYFGEGSWLTVV.